Shown below are 30 T cell receptor beta chains from a single sample sequenced in a study of cytomegalovirus exposure and HLA in healthy donors. PCR was performed using 60 Vbeta and 13 Jbeta primers. TCRdb keeps only in-frame clones here, not all; method: immunoSEQ multiplex PCR. Seen in this sample are roughly 55,000 clones; the ten most common clones hold 9.5% to 11%. The sequenced material came from PBMCs. The source is a woman in her forties or fifties in good health and CMV-seropositive.

The rearrangement joins TRBV9 to TRBJ1-3, with 10 bases lining up with TRBD1. The CDR3 is 16 amino acids. J was trimmed by 2 bases and V by 3 bases; bases with no gene match: 5. Germline V gene lookup returns CDR1 SGDLS and CDR2 YYNGEE. This CDR3 is CASSARQGATGNTIYF. Written as DNA, the CDR3 is TGTGCCAGCAGCGCCCGACAGGGGGCGACTGGAAACACCATATATTTT.

This chain links TRBV27 with TRBJ2-5, with a tentative D call TRBD1 (5 bases). The length of the CDR3 is 16 residues. V dropped 8 bases and J dropped 1 base, with 20 bases sitting between them. Germline CDR1 reads MNHEY; CDR2 reads SMNVEV (reference sequence). CDR3 residues: CASYAIGQGTQETQYF. The DNA for the CDR3 is TGTGCCAGCTACGCAATAGGGCAGGGTACCCAAGAGACCCAGTACTTC.

The V and J genes are TRBV5-1 and TRBJ1-1; 9 bases map to TRBD1. The germline V gene has CDR1 SGHRS and CDR2 YFSETQ. The CDR3 spans 16 residues. Unmatched junction bases numbered 6, after V lost 0 bases and J lost 3 bases. The CDR3 spells CASSLGPGQGHTEAFF. The CDR3, as DNA: TGCGCCAGCAGCTTGGGACCGGGACAGGGACACACTGAAGCTTTCTTT.

This chain connects TRBV5-1 to TRBJ1-2; 11 bases are shared with TRBD1. V lost 4 bases and J lost 8; bases outside the gene matches: 7. The CDR3 length is 14 residues. CDR1 is SGHRS and CDR2 is YFSETQ in the germline V gene. The CDR3 is CASSPGQGARGYTF. In DNA form, the CDR3 reads TGCGCCAGCAGCCCCGGACAGGGGGCGCGAGGCTACACCTTC.

V and J are TRBV7-2 and TRBJ2-7, with TRBD1 identical over 8 bases. The CDR3 totals 15 residues. Germline CDR1 is SGHTA and CDR2 is FQGNSA. Trimming at V came to 2 bases and at J to 4 bases, leaving 7 bases not matched to a gene. The CDR3 protein is CASSLSGQVNYEQYF. The DNA for the CDR3 is TGTGCCAGCAGCTTATCGGGACAGGTGAATTACGAGCAGTACTTC.

The rearrangement links TRBV5-1 to TRBJ2-1, with 9 positions matching TRBD2. The CDR3 is 16 residues long. Germline V gene data show CDR1 as SGHRS and CDR2 as YFSETQ. Trimming cost V 2 bases and J 7 bases; bases outside gene matches: 10. Here the CDR3 reads CASSFQRGLAANEQFF. For the CDR3, the DNA is TGCGCCAGCAGCTTCCAACGGGGACTAGCTGCGAATGAGCAGTTCTTC. The full variable domain, in which reference TRBV5-1 and TRBJ2-1 provide the parts outside the CDR3, is KAGVTQTPRYLIKTRGQQVTLSCSPISGHRSVSWYQQTPGQGLQFLFEYFSETQRNKGNFPGRFSGRQFSNSRSEMNVSTLELGDSALYLCASSFQRGLAANEQFFGPGTRLTVL.

The chain carries TRBV10-2 and TRBJ1-1; 8 nucleotides align to TRBD1. Germline loops: CDR1 WSHSY, CDR2 SAAADI. This CDR3 region has 16 residues. The trim removed 0 bases at V and 5 bases at J, leaving 8 bases unmatched. The CDR3 is CASSESRAGGQTEAFF. The CDR3 DNA follows: TGCGCCAGCAGTGAGTCGAGGGCAGGGGGCCAGACTGAAGCTTTCTTT.

The CDR3 DNA sequence: TGTGCCAGCTCACCAGTCCTGGGGTCGACTACCTACGAGCAGTACTTC. It encodes CASSPVLGSTTYEQYF. The chain couples TRBV18 to TRBJ2-7, with TRBD2 as a possible D gene (5 bases). This CDR3 has 16 residues. Trimming shortened V by 2 bases and J by 2 bases, and 16 bases separated the two germline ends. From germline, CDR1 is KGHSH and CDR2 LQKENI.

The rearrangement links TRBV19 to TRBJ2-7, with 8 positions matching TRBD1. CDR1 and CDR2 (germline): LNHDA, SQIVND (reference sequence). The V segment lost 3 bases and the J segment 1 base; nucleotides outside the gene matches: 11. The CDR3 spans 17 residues. CDR3 DNA: TGTGCCAGTAGTATGATGGTCGAGACAGGGGCATCCTACGAGCAGTACTTC. Translated: CASSMMVETGASYEQYF.

This chain links TRBV5-1 with TRBJ2-3; perhaps TRBD1 as D (6 bases). The CDR3 is 14 residues long. V was cut by 4 bases and J by 4 bases, with 13 bases left in between. Germline values: CDR1 SGHRS, CDR2 YFSETQ. CDR3 in amino acids: CASSENRDPDTQYF. In nucleotides, the CDR3 is TGCGCCAGCAGCGAAAACAGGGACCCAGATACGCAGTATTTT. Together with reference TRBV5-1 and TRBJ2-3, the CDR3 gives the full variable domain: KAGVTQTPRYLIKTRGQQVTLSCSPISGHRSVSWYQQTPGQGLQFLFEYFSETQRNKGNFPGRFSGRQFSNSRSEMNVSTLELGDSALYLCASSENRDPDTQYFGPGTRLTVL.

The V gene is TRBV5-1, the J gene TRBJ2-7, with 16 bases fitting TRBD2. The V segment lost 4 bases and the J segment 7 bases; nucleotides outside the gene matches: 11. The germline gives CDR1 SGHRS, CDR2 YFSETQ. This CDR3 contains 17 residues. In DNA, the CDR3 is TGCGCCAGCAGCACCGGCGGGACTAGCGGGGGGGCGGGAGAGCAGTACTTC. Amino acids: CASSTGGTSGGAGEQYF.

The chain recombines TRBV19 with TRBJ2-1; 9 bases line up with TRBD1. The CDR3 is made up of 14 amino acids. J lost 3 bases, V lost 7 bases, and 4 bases had no gene match. Germline V gene lookup returns CDR1 LNHDA and CDR2 SQIVND (reference sequence). The CDR3 bases are TGTGCCAGTATGGGACAGGGTATCTACAATGAGCAGTTCTTC. Translated, it gives CASMGQGIYNEQFF.

V usage is TRBV28 and J usage is TRBJ1-1; 7 bases are shared with TRBD1. Losses at the gene ends were 5 bases for V and 4 bases for J; bases not matched to a gene: 10. This CDR3 spans 15 amino acids. Per germline, CDR1 MDHEN and CDR2 SYDVKM. The CDR3 loop reads CASSPAHRGGTEAFF. CDR3 DNA sequence: TGTGCCAGCAGTCCCGCACACAGGGGCGGCACTGAAGCTTTCTTT.

J is TRBJ1-3 and V is TRBV28; no definite D call. This CDR3 has 16 residues. Trimming stripped 2 bases from V and 3 bases from J, with 14 bases between. Germline assignment: CDR1 MDHEN and CDR2 SYDVKM. CDR3 coding DNA: TGTGCCAGCAGTTTAATCGGGGAATTCGGTGGAAACACCATATATTTT. It yields the protein CASSLIGEFGGNTIYF.

This rearrangement joins TRBV12-5 to TRBJ2-1; 9 bases agree with TRBD1. CDR3 length: 16 residues. J lost 2 bases, V lost 1 base, and 3 bases had no gene match. Germline values: CDR1 LGHNT, CDR2 FRNRAP. CDR3 in amino acids: CASGLAGQGPYNEQFF. The CDR3 region has the DNA TGTGCTAGTGGTTTGGCCGGACAGGGGCCCTACAATGAGCAGTTCTTC.

CDR3 coding DNA: TGTGCCAGCAGCCCCTTGGGGAGGAAGTTGAATGAGCAGTTCTTC. Translated: CASSPLGRKLNEQFF. The V and J genes are TRBV11-2 and TRBJ2-1, with D perhaps matching TRBD2 (6 bases). Trimming took off 5 bases at V and 7 bases at J, with 18 bases between the two ends. The CDR3 is 15 amino acids. CDR1 is SGHAT, CDR2 FQNNGV, per germline.

The chain links TRBV27 to TRBJ1-2; TRBD1 is a possible D gene (5 bases). The germline V gene has CDR1 MNHEY and CDR2 SMNVEV (reference sequence). There are 13 residues in the CDR3. V lost 5 bases and J 4 bases, leaving 11 bases between the germline ends. CDR3 coding DNA: TGTGCCAGCAGTCCGCGACAGCTCTATGGCTACACCTTC. It encodes CASSPRQLYGYTF.

This sequence joins TRBV5-1 and TRBJ2-1, with 10 nucleotides matching TRBD2. The ends lost 4 bases at V and 5 bases at J; junction bases unmatched: 9. The CDR3 runs to 16 residues. Germline V lookup: CDR1 SGHRS, CDR2 YFSETQ. The CDR3 DNA follows: TGCGCCAGCAGCCTCCATCCAGCGGGAGGGAACAATGAGCAGTTCTTC. Translating gives CASSLHPAGGNNEQFF.

The chain recombines TRBV10-3 with TRBJ2-3; D possibly corresponds to TRBD1 (6 bases). Trimming shortened V by 4 bases and J by 3 bases, and 14 bases separated the two germline ends. Germline V gene lookup returns CDR1 ENHRY and CDR2 SYGVKD. The CDR3 is made up of 15 amino acids. The CDR3 region has the DNA TGTGCCATCAGTGGAACAGGGTTGAAGACAGATACGCAGTATTTT. It codes for CAISGTGLKTDTQYF.

The chain has TRBV27 and TRBJ1-4; D is possibly TRBD1 (5 bases). Germline lookup yields CDR1 MNHEY and CDR2 SMNVEV (reference sequence). CDR3 size: 14 residues. The V end lost 2 bases, the J end lost 6 bases, and 10 bases lay between the germline ends. The CDR3 bases are TGTGCCAGCAGTTTAAACCCGACAGATGAAAAACTGTTTTTT. It encodes CASSLNPTDEKLFF.

The CDR3 nucleotides read TGTGCCAGCAGGGATAGCGGATCCTACAATGAGCAGTTCTTC. Its translation is CASRDSGSYNEQFF. This chain connects TRBV28 to TRBJ2-1; a possible D gene is TRBD2 (6 bases). The CDR3 contains 14 residues. The germline V and J ends were trimmed by 6 bases and 1 base, with 10 bases remaining between them. CDR1 is MDHEN and CDR2 is SYDVKM in the germline V gene. The full variable domain, in which reference TRBV28 and TRBJ2-1 provide the parts outside the CDR3, is DVKVTQSSRYLVKRTGEKVFLECVQDMDHENMFWYRQDPGLGLRLIYFSYDVKMKEKGDIPEGYSVSREKKERFSLILESASTNQTSMYLCASRDSGSYNEQFFGPGTRLTVL.

The chain is built from TRBV7-9 and TRBJ1-1, with D possibly TRBD1 on 6 matching bases. Looked up from germline, CDR1 is SEHNR and CDR2 is FQNEAQ (reference sequence). This CDR3 is built from 14 residues. V gave up 5 bases and J gave up 4 bases, with 14 bases separating them. The CDR3 spells CASSPRGRGTEAFF. CDR3 DNA sequence: TGTGCCAGCAGCCCGAGAGGCAGGGGCACTGAAGCTTTCTTT.

The CDR3 DNA reads as TGCGCCAGCAGTGGTGGTAGCGGATCCTACAATGAGCAGTTCTTC. Protein: CASSGGSGSYNEQFF. The V call is TRBV10-1, the J call TRBJ2-1, with D possibly being TRBD2 (6 bases). V was cut by 4 bases and J by 1 base, with 11 bases left in between. This CDR3 is built from 15 residues. The germline V gene has CDR1 WNHNN and CDR2 SYGVQD (reference sequence).

The chain recombines TRBV15 with TRBJ1-5, with TRBD1 matching 8 bases. The germline V gene encodes CDR1 LNHNV and CDR2 YYDKDF (reference sequence). J was trimmed by 2 bases and V by 2 bases; bases with no gene match: 5. This CDR3 has 16 amino acids. The CDR3 here is CATSRIRGLGNQPQHF. CDR3 sequence (DNA): TGTGCCACCAGCAGAATCAGGGGGCTAGGCAATCAGCCCCAGCATTTT.

The gene calls are TRBV7-9 and TRBJ1-6; D not resolved. Germline V gives CDR1 SEHNR, CDR2 FQNEAQ (reference sequence). CDR3 size: 11 residues. V was shortened by 7 bases and J by 8 bases, with 6 bases between the two germline ends. The CDR3 region has the DNA TGTGCCAGCAACCGGGATTCACCCCTCCACTTT. It is translated as CASNRDSPLHF.

J is TRBJ1-3 and V is TRBV30, with TRBD1 as a possible D gene (6 bases). The CDR3 spans 15 residues. Per the germline V gene, CDR1 is GTSNPN and CDR2 is SVGIG (reference sequence). Trimming left V 2 bases short and J 2 bases short, with 13 bases between. The CDR3 DNA reads as TGTGCCTGGAGTCCCCGGACAGATCCTGGAAACACCATATATTTT. Its translation: CAWSPRTDPGNTIYF.

The rearrangement links TRBV6-5 to TRBJ1-2; the match to TRBD1 covers 7 bases. Germline V gene sequence: CDR1 MNHEY, CDR2 SVGAGI. This CDR3 comprises 15 residues. V lost 7 bases and J lost 0; bases outside the gene matches: 8. The CDR3 DNA follows: TGTGCCAGCACAAACGGACAGGCCGCTAACTATGGCTACACCTTC. Amino acid sequence: CASTNGQAANYGYTF.

V usage is TRBV6-6 and J usage is TRBJ2-2; no definite D call. This CDR3 has 12 residues. Per germline, CDR1 MNHNY and CDR2 SVGAGI (reference sequence). Trimming stripped 6 bases from V and 4 bases from J, with 6 bases between. DNA for the CDR3: TGTGCCAGCAGCCCATCCACCGGGGAGCTGTTTTTT. Encoded protein: CASSPSTGELFF.

The J gene is TRBJ2-3, the V gene TRBV28; the D gene is possibly TRBD2 (6 bases). This CDR3 spans 15 amino acids. CDR1 and CDR2 from the germline V gene are MDHEN and SYDVKM. Between the trimmed V and J ends, which lost 4 bases and 0 bases, there was a span of 11 bases. CDR3 DNA sequence: TGTGCCAGCAGTTCCCCAGGAGGGAGCACAGATACGCAGTATTTT. This gives the protein CASSSPGGSTDTQYF. The full variable domain, rest sourced from reference TRBV28 and TRBJ2-3, is DVKVTQSSRYLVKRTGEKVFLECVQDMDHENMFWYRQDPGLGLRLIYFSYDVKMKEKGDIPEGYSVSREKKERFSLILESASTNQTSMYLCASSSPGGSTDTQYFGPGTRLTVL.

J is TRBJ2-5 and V is TRBV5-4; 12 nucleotides agree with TRBD2. Germline trimming cut 4 bases from V and 5 bases from J; bases unmatched to any gene: 3. This CDR3 region has 14 residues. Germline CDR1 reads SGHNT; CDR2 reads YYREEE (reference sequence). CDR3 in amino acids: CASSPSGRGETQYF. For the CDR3, the DNA is TGTGCCAGCAGCCCTAGCGGGAGGGGGGAGACCCAGTACTTC.